These 29 T cell receptor beta chains were all obtained from the same sample, sequenced in a study of radiotherapy plus CTLA-4 blockade in lung cancer. Sequencing used immunoSEQ multiplex PCR; TCRdb keeps in-frame clones, though not all of them. The repertoire holds 95,000 to 150,000 clones, with 90% as singletons. Sequenced material: peripheral blood, taken from a patient treated with radiotherapy plus ipilimumab. The receptor source for this set is a human donor with non-small cell lung cancer that progressed on radiotherapy plus ipilimumab.

V usage is TRBV2 and J usage is TRBJ2-1; the match to TRBD2 covers 15 bases. The CDR3 sequence is 16 residues long. Germline V gives CDR1 SNHLY, CDR2 FYNNEI. The V segment lost 6 bases and the J segment 7 bases; nucleotides outside the gene matches: 7. CDR3 in DNA: TGTGCCAGCAGCGCCGGGACTAGCGGGAGGAGAAATGAGCAGTTCTTC. Translating it yields CASSAGTSGRRNEQFF.

About this clone itself: One end of the junction fails to match germline, which may point to a read error. The J gene is TRBJ1-5, the V gene TRBV5-1; no firm D call. The length of the CDR3 is 9 residues. The germline V gene has CDR1 SGHRS and CDR2 YFSETQ. The CDR3 DNA follows: TGCGCCAGCAGTCAGCCCCAGCATTTT. It translates to CASSQPQHF.

CDR3 in amino acids: CASSTTSGARWEQYF. The DNA of the CDR3 is TGCGCCAGCAGTACGACTAGCGGCGCACGGTGGGAGCAGTACTTC. The chain has TRBV4-1 and TRBJ2-7; 9 nucleotides align to TRBD2. Looked up from germline, CDR1 is MGHRA and CDR2 is YSYEKL. The CDR3 runs 15 residues. Trimming removed 6 bases from V and 7 bases from J; junction bases left unmatched: 13.

The V and J genes are TRBV5-1 and TRBJ2-2; 9 bases line up with TRBD2. Looked up from germline, CDR1 is SGHRS and CDR2 is YFSETQ. The CDR3 sequence is 16 residues long. The V gene end was trimmed by 7 bases and the J gene end by 7 bases; junction bases not matched to a gene: 14. In DNA form, the CDR3 reads TGCGCCAGCGGGTCCCTACCGCGGGAGGGCGGCGGGGAGCTGTTTTTT. This sequence encodes CASGSLPREGGGELFF. Complete variable domain (other parts from reference TRBV5-1 and TRBJ2-2): KAGVTQTPRYLIKTRGQQVTLSCSPISGHRSVSWYQQTPGQGLQFLFEYFSETQRNKGNFPGRFSGRQFSNSRSEMNVSTLELGDSALYLCASGSLPREGGGELFFGEGSRLTVL.

This chain links TRBV15 with TRBJ1-1; D call uncertain. This CDR3 comprises 14 residues. Trimming took 0 bases from V and 1 from J, leaving 6 bases between them. CDR1 and CDR2 (germline): LNHNV, YYDKDF (reference sequence). The CDR3 DNA is TGTGCCACCAGCAGAGATTTAGCGAACACTGAAGCTTTCTTT. Protein product: CATSRDLANTEAFF.

The DNA of the CDR3 is TGTGCCAGTAGTATCGGCCATGAGCAGTTCTTC. This translates into CASSIGHEQFF. The chain has TRBV19 and TRBJ2-1; D gene unclear. Germline V CDR1 and CDR2: LNHDA, SQIVND (reference sequence). This CDR3 region has 11 residues. Trimming removed 3 bases at V and 8 bases at J, with 5 bases between.

The rearrangement joins TRBV2 to TRBJ2-5; TRBD1 matches 10 bases. V gave up 4 bases and J gave up 4 bases; unmatched junction bases: 6. CDR1 is SNHLY, CDR2 FYNNEI, per germline. The CDR3 loop spans 15 amino acids. CDR3 nucleotide sequence: TGTGCCAGCAGTGGCGGGACAGGGGCCGGAGAGACCCAGTACTTC. Amino acid sequence: CASSGGTGAGETQYF.

The chain joins TRBV11-2 to TRBJ1-1; 7 nucleotides match TRBD1. V was pared by 5 bases and J by 0 bases, with 6 bases of the junction left unmatched. This CDR3 comprises 15 residues. Germline V gene data show CDR1 as SGHAT and CDR2 as FQNNGV. Written as DNA, the CDR3 is TGTGCCAGCAGCAGGGGACAGACAATGAACACTGAAGCTTTCTTT. It codes for CASSRGQTMNTEAFF.

The chain employs TRBV28 and TRBJ1-5; the D gene is possibly TRBD1 (5 bases). This CDR3 has 13 residues. V shed 6 bases and J shed 7 bases, with 13 bases lying between them. The V gene's germline CDR1 is MDHEN and CDR2 SYDVKM. The CDR3 here is CASRIGRDQPQHF. CDR3 nucleotide sequence: TGTGCCAGCAGAATCGGGCGGGACCAGCCCCAGCATTTT. The full variable domain, with the rest looked up from reference TRBV28 and TRBJ1-5, is DVKVTQSSRYLVKRTGEKVFLECVQDMDHENMFWYRQDPGLGLRLIYFSYDVKMKEKGDIPEGYSVSREKKERFSLILESASTNQTSMYLCASRIGRDQPQHFGDGTRLSIL.

This chain joins TRBV9 and TRBJ1-1, with a weak D call TRBD1 (5 bases). Between the trimmed V and J ends, which lost 0 bases and 7 bases, there was a span of 13 bases. The CDR3 has 14 residues. The germline V gene has CDR1 SGDLS and CDR2 YYNGEE. CDR3 bases: TGTGCCAGCAGCGTAGTTTCAGGGAAGATTGAAGCTTTCTTT. Amino acids: CASSVVSGKIEAFF.

The V call is TRBV11-2, the J call TRBJ1-3; D is undetermined. Trimming shortened V by 5 bases and J by 0 bases, and 8 bases separated the two germline ends. Germline V lookup: CDR1 SGHAT, CDR2 FQNNGV. This CDR3 region has 14 residues. The CDR3 nucleotides are TGTGCCAGCAGCCCCTCTCACTCTGGAAACACCATATATTTT. It encodes CASSPSHSGNTIYF.

The genes are TRBV7-8 and TRBJ2-7, with a tentative D call TRBD1 (6 bases). The CDR3 loop spans 14 amino acids. Trimming pared 5 bases from V and 2 bases from J, leaving 13 bases between. Per germline, CDR1 SGHVS and CDR2 FQNEAQ. The CDR3 nucleotides read TGTGCCAGCAGCGCGTCGGACAGAACCTACGAGCAGTACTTC. Translation: CASSASDRTYEQYF. The entire variable domain, with the rest obtained from reference TRBV7-8 and TRBJ2-7, is as follows: GAGVSQSPRYKVAKRGQDVALRCDPISGHVSLFWYQQALGQGPEFLTYFQNEAQLDKSGLPSDRFFAERPEGSVSTLKIQRTQQEDSAVYLCASSASDRTYEQYFGPGTRLTVT.

This sequence joins TRBV7-2 and TRBJ2-1; D is ambiguous. The CDR3 totals 15 residues. The germline V gene encodes CDR1 SGHTA and CDR2 FQGNSA. Trimming removed 5 bases from V and 0 bases from J, with 11 bases in between. DNA for the CDR3: TGTGCCAGCAGCCCCGACCGGAGCTCCTACAATGAGCAGTTCTTC. Protein product: CASSPDRSSYNEQFF. The variable domain in full, completed from reference TRBV7-2 and TRBJ2-1, reads GAGVSQSPSNKVTEKGKDVELRCDPISGHTALYWYRQSLGQGLEFLIYFQGNSAPDKSGLPSDRFSAERTGGSVSTLTIQRTQQEDSAVYLCASSPDRSSYNEQFFGPGTRLTVL.

The chain has TRBV5-1 and TRBJ2-3; tentative D call: TRBD2 (5 bases). Trimming removed 4 bases at V and 9 bases at J, with 24 bases between. The CDR3 contains 16 residues. Germline-derived CDR1 and CDR2 are SGHRS and YFSETQ. The CDR3 coding sequence is TGCGCCAGCAGCCATAGTGGGAGCACTGGCCGGGAAACGCAGTATTTT. It codes for CASSHSGSTGRETQYF.

This chain connects TRBV5-1 to TRBJ1-5, with 7 bases lining up with TRBD1. Trimming removed 1 base from V and 3 bases from J; junction bases left unmatched: 1. Germline values: CDR1 SGHRS, CDR2 YFSETQ. This CDR3 spans 14 amino acids. CDR3 DNA sequence: TGCGCCAGCAGCTTGACAGGGGACAATCAGCCCCAGCATTTT. Translation: CASSLTGDNQPQHF. Based on the CDR3 plus reference TRBV5-1 and TRBJ1-5, the full variable domain is KAGVTQTPRYLIKTRGQQVTLSCSPISGHRSVSWYQQTPGQGLQFLFEYFSETQRNKGNFPGRFSGRQFSNSRSEMNVSTLELGDSALYLCASSLTGDNQPQHFGDGTRLSIL.

The chain couples TRBV6-5 to TRBJ1-4, with 7 bases matching TRBD1. Trimming took 6 bases from V and 4 from J; bases not matched to a gene: 5. Germline V lookup: CDR1 MNHEY, CDR2 SVGAGI. This CDR3 comprises 14 residues. CDR3 sequence reads: CASRRDRVNEKLFF. DNA of the CDR3: TGTGCCAGCAGAAGAGACAGGGTTAATGAAAAACTGTTTTTT.

Comments on this clone: The sample carries other DNA sequences with the same CDR3. The chain links TRBV5-1 to TRBJ1-1; D is uncertain. The CDR3 has 13 residues. Germline V gene sequence: CDR1 SGHRS, CDR2 YFSETQ. Deletions cut 0 bases from V and 0 bases from J, with 3 bases between. The CDR3 DNA reads as TGCGCCAGCAGCTTGGCGGTGAACACTGAAGCTTTCTTT. Its protein is CASSLAVNTEAFF.

This clone is a singleton in its sample. CDR3 sequence (DNA): TGCGCCAGCAGTGAGCCGACAGGGGAACCCTACGAGCAGTACTTC. It translates to CASSEPTGEPYEQYF. V is TRBV10-2 and J is TRBJ2-7; TRBD1 agrees at 8 bases. Per germline, CDR1 WSHSY and CDR2 SAAADI. The CDR3 has 15 amino acids. V gave up 2 bases and J gave up 2 bases; unmatched junction bases: 5.

This clone showed up just once. The chain links TRBV6-1 to TRBJ1-2; no firm D call. The germline V and J ends were trimmed by 4 bases and 2 bases, with 8 bases remaining between them. This CDR3 region has 13 residues. Germline CDR1 reads MNHNS; CDR2 reads SASEGT. CDR3 region: CASSVKGNYGYTF. The CDR3 DNA is TGTGCCAGCAGTGTTAAAGGGAACTATGGCTACACCTTC.

The chain has TRBV7-8 and TRBJ2-7, with a weak D call TRBD1 (6 bases). Germline values: CDR1 SGHVS, CDR2 FQNEAQ. CDR3 size: 13 residues. Trimming removed 4 bases at V and 0 bases at J, with 7 bases between. The CDR3 nucleotides read TGTGCCAGCAGCTGGACAGACTCCTACGAGCAGTACTTC. This sequence encodes CASSWTDSYEQYF.

This clone was seen a single time. This chain links TRBV2 with TRBJ1-4, with D unresolved. V lost 8 bases, J lost 10 bases, and 14 bases lay in between. This CDR3 has 12 amino acids. Germline loops: CDR1 SNHLY, CDR2 FYNNEI. The CDR3 DNA is TGTGCCAGCTCCCCCAGGACCGGAAAACTGTTTTTT. This encodes CASSPRTGKLFF.

This clone was detected only once. The chain joins TRBV30 to TRBJ2-2; weak D call: TRBD2 (6 bases). The ends were cut back, 2 bases at V and 7 bases at J, with 8 bases in the middle. This CDR3 is built from 12 residues. Germline V gives CDR1 GTSNPN, CDR2 SVGIG (reference sequence). DNA for the CDR3: TGTGCCTGGAGTCCCGGGGGCGGGGAGCTGTTTTTT. Translation gives CAWSPGGGELFF.

The chain links TRBV19 to TRBJ1-2; D gene unclear. This CDR3 has 13 amino acids. Germline loops: CDR1 LNHDA, CDR2 SQIVND (reference sequence). Trimming shortened V by 7 bases and J by 2 bases, and 11 bases separated the two germline ends. This chain's CDR3 is CASTPPGNYGYTF. CDR3 DNA sequence: TGTGCCAGTACTCCCCCTGGGAACTATGGCTACACCTTC.

This chain links TRBV2 with TRBJ1-2, with D possibly TRBD1 on 5 matching bases. V dropped 10 bases and J dropped 5 bases, with 20 bases sitting between them. The CDR3 totals 14 residues. CDR1 is SNHLY, CDR2 FYNNEI, per germline. CDR3 sequence: CATSRGGVGYGYTF. The CDR3 DNA reads TGTGCCACCTCCCGGGGGGGGGTAGGGTATGGCTACACCTTC.

V usage is TRBV7-9 and J usage is TRBJ2-7; 7 bases line up with TRBD1. Germline V gives CDR1 SEHNR, CDR2 FQNEAQ (reference sequence). V was pared by 4 bases and J by 7 bases, with 13 bases of the junction left unmatched. This CDR3 has 15 amino acids. The CDR3 DNA reads TGTGCCAGCAGCTCTCAGGGGGTTGGTCCTGGGGAGCAGTACTTC. It yields the protein CASSSQGVGPGEQYF.

The gene calls are TRBV6-5 and TRBJ1-1; possibly TRBD1 for D (6 bases). In germline, CDR1 is MNHEY, CDR2 SVGAGI. The CDR3 loop spans 15 amino acids. The V gene lost 2 bases and the J gene lost 1 base, with 11 bases spanning the gap. The chain's CDR3 is CASSYEGRGNTEAFF. The CDR3 nucleotides read TGTGCCAGCAGTTACGAGGGCAGGGGGAACACTGAAGCTTTCTTT.

J is TRBJ1-2 and V is TRBV6-1; D might be TRBD1 (5 bases). The CDR3 is 14 amino acids. Looked up from germline, CDR1 is MNHNS and CDR2 is SASEGT. V lost 0 bases and J lost 4, with 9 bases in between. The chain's CDR3 is CASSEAPGSYGYTF. The CDR3 bases are TGTGCCAGCAGTGAAGCACCAGGGTCCTATGGCTACACCTTC.

This chain joins TRBV11-1 and TRBJ2-5; TRBD2 aligns across 13 bases. The CDR3 is 16 residues long. Per the germline V gene, CDR1 is SGHAT and CDR2 is FQDESV (reference sequence). With V trimmed by 4 bases and J by 4 bases, 6 bases remained unmatched. The chain's CDR3 is CASSSTSGRAGETQYF. Written as DNA, the CDR3 is TGTGCCAGCAGCTCCACTAGCGGGAGGGCCGGAGAGACCCAGTACTTC.

This clone was seen more than once but under ten times. The chain links TRBV29-1 to TRBJ1-2; D is unclear. The CDR3 has 9 residues. V lost 3 bases and J lost 8, with 4 bases in between. Germline V gene data show CDR1 as SQVTM and CDR2 as ANQGSEA. The CDR3 sequence: CSVDLGYTF. CDR3 DNA sequence: TGCAGCGTTGACCTGGGCTACACCTTC.